Below are 7 T cell receptor beta chains sequenced from a single sample in a study of technical replicates of blood from a handful of donors. The assay was immunoSEQ multiplex PCR, and TCRdb's table has in-frame clones only and misses some. The top ten clones hold approximately 5.9% of a sample with approximately 52,000 clones, 85% to 90% of them seen once. Sequencing was done on a sample of PBMCs. The receptors here all came from a human donor in good health. Some clones in this sample may be carry-over from other donors' samples.

The chain employs TRBV30 and TRBJ1-6, with D tentatively TRBD1 (5 bases). V lost 8 bases and J lost 0, with 17 bases in between. Per germline, CDR1 GTSNPN and CDR2 SVGIG (reference sequence). The CDR3 totals 16 residues. The CDR3 protein is CAHGSGPISYNSPLHF. For the CDR3, the DNA is TGTGCCCACGGGTCAGGGCCTATCTCCTATAATTCACCCCTCCACTTT.

The sample holds one count of this clone. The chain has TRBV29-1 and TRBJ2-7; D gene unclear. Deletions cut 2 bases from V and 1 base from J, with 9 bases between. The CDR3 is 13 residues long. CDR1 and CDR2 (germline): SQVTM, ANQGSEA. The CDR3 reads CSVERQASYEQYF. The DNA for the CDR3 is TGCAGCGTTGAAAGGCAGGCATCCTACGAGCAGTACTTC.

This chain joins TRBV7-2 and TRBJ2-7; perhaps TRBD1 as D (5 bases). Trimming removed 5 bases from V and 7 bases from J, with 18 bases in between. This CDR3 is 14 amino acids long. Germline loops: CDR1 SGHTA, CDR2 FQGNSA. CDR3 coding DNA: TGTGCCAGCAGCATCAGTAGGGGTACTGAGGAGCAGTACTTC. Its protein is CASSISRGTEEQYF.

The chain uses TRBV6-6 and TRBJ1-3; maybe TRBD1 (5 bases). CDR3 length equals 14 residues. Germline V gene sequence: CDR1 MNHNY, CDR2 SVGAGI (reference sequence). V was trimmed by 2 bases and J by 3 bases, leaving 8 bases between them. The CDR3 reads CASSYVRVGNTIYF. The CDR3, as DNA: TGTGCCAGCAGTTACGTCAGGGTTGGAAACACCATATATTTT.

V and J are TRBV29-1 and TRBJ1-2, with a possible D match to TRBD1 (6 bases). CDR1 SQVTM and CDR2 ANQGSEA come from the germline V gene. The CDR3 has 14 residues. V was pared by 4 bases and J by 2 bases, with 14 bases between. CDR3: CSVAQGGLNYGYTF. DNA for the CDR3: TGCAGCGTTGCACAGGGAGGGCTCAACTATGGCTACACCTTC.

The chain combines TRBV18 with TRBJ1-5; 8 nucleotides agree with TRBD1. Germline-derived CDR1 and CDR2 are KGHSH and LQKENI. Trimming at V came to 8 bases and at J to 7 bases, leaving 4 bases not matched to a gene. The CDR3 is made up of 12 amino acids. The CDR3, as DNA: TGTGCCAGCCGGGACAGGAACCAGCCCCAGCATTTT. This translates into CASRDRNQPQHF.

The chain recombines TRBV18 with TRBJ1-1; 10 nucleotides line up with TRBD1. The CDR3 length is 15 residues. The germline CDR1 and CDR2 sequences are KGHSH and LQKENI. With V trimmed by 3 bases and J by 5 bases, 6 bases remained unmatched. In DNA, the CDR3 is TGTGCCAGCTCACCCTCGACAGGGGGCCGTACTGAAGCTTTCTTT. The encoded protein is CASSPSTGGRTEAFF.